The rows below give T cell receptor beta chains drawn from one sample of a study of T cells in tumors and immune-related adverse events. Clones were read by immunoSEQ multiplex PCR, and TCRdb kept only the in-frame ones, dropping some. In the table there are roughly 5,000 clones, about 61% of which are singletons. Sample: gut tissue, taken from a patient treated with anti-PD-1 therapy. The source is a female donor with metastatic renal cell carcinoma. CDR3s include the opening cysteine and the closing phenylalanine or tryptophan. Fields, in order: clone size, D gene, V gene, J gene, CDR3 DNA, CDR3 protein. A D gene is named only where the DNA matches it firmly. Rows may omit the clone size; those that give it use once, few, many or a size class.

NA	TRBD2	TRBV6-1	TRBJ2-1	TGTGCCAGCAGTTCCGCCGGGACTAGCGGGAGTGAGCAGTTCTTC	CASSSAGTSGSEQFF
NA	NA	TRBV9	TRBJ2-3	TGTGCCAGCAGTCCGGTCGGGTATGGCACAGATACGCAGTATTTT	CASSPVGYGTDTQYF
NA	TRBD2	TRBV7-9	TRBJ2-7	TGTGCCAGCAGCTTTAGCGGGGCTACCTACGAGCAGTACTTC	CASSFSGATYEQYF
NA	NA	TRBV5-6	TRBJ2-5	TGTGCCAGCAGCTTGGACCCAGGGAGGAAGACCCAGTACTTC	CASSLDPGRKTQYF
NA	TRBD1	TRBV5-8	TRBJ2-1	TGTGCCAGCAGCTTGGGACAGGGAACCTACAATGAGCAGTTCTTC	CASSLGQGTYNEQFF
few	TRBD2	TRBV4-2	TRBJ2-7	TGTGCCAGCAGCCAAAACCGGGAGGTAGCGGGAGACGAGCAGTACTTC	CASSQNREVAGDEQYF
medium-sized	NA	TRBV11-3	TRBJ1-1	TGTGCCAGCAGCTTAGATGGGAAGGGGGCTTTCTTT	CASSLDGKGAFF
NA	NA	TRBV11-2	TRBJ2-7	TGTGCCAGCAGCGTAGTGAACCAGGGTAGTGAGCAGTACTTC	CASSVVNQGSEQYF
NA	NA	TRBV2	TRBJ1-6	TGTGCCAGCAGTGTATATCAGAATTCACCCCTCCACTTT	CASSVYQNSPLHF
once	NA	TRBV9	TRBJ1-3	TGTGCCAGCAGCGTACAGAGAGACAGATCTGGAAACACCATATATTTT	CASSVQRDRSGNTIYF
NA	NA	TRBV19	TRBJ1-3	TGTGCCAGTAGTTTCCCTGGAAACACCATATATTTT	CASSFPGNTIYF
NA	NA	TRBV5-1	TRBJ2-1	TGCGCCAGCAGCTTGGGGGCCAACTCCAGGGATTTCTACAATGAGCAGTTCTTC	CASSLGANSRDFYNEQFF
NA	TRBD2	TRBV11-3	TRBJ2-3	TGTGCCAGCAGCTTAGGAACTAGCGGTCGCACAGATACGCAGTATTTT	CASSLGTSGRTDTQYF
NA	NA	TRBV19	TRBJ1-4	TGTGCCAGTACGGAGGGGGATGAAAAACTGTTTTTT	CASTEGDEKLFF
NA	NA	TRBV4-2	TRBJ2-7	TGTGCCAGCAGCCAAGGGTCCACTCGACCTTACGAGCAGTACTTC	CASSQGSTRPYEQYF
NA	TRBD2	TRBV4-1	TRBJ2-7	TGCGCCAGCAGCCAAGAACTAGCTAGCGGCTCCTACGAGCAGTACTTC	CASSQELASGSYEQYF
few	TRBD2	TRBV7-2	TRBJ2-7	TGTGCCAGCAGCCCTAACCCGGGACTAGGATACGAGCAGTACTTC	CASSPNPGLGYEQYF
NA	TRBD2	TRBV5-1	TRBJ2-7	TGCGCCAGCAGACCGGGACTAGCGGCCTACGAGCAGTACTTC	CASRPGLAAYEQYF
medium-sized	NA	TRBV6-6	TRBJ2-5	TGTGCCAGCAGTTACAACAGCCAGGAGACCCAGTACTTC	CASSYNSQETQYF
NA	TRBD1	TRBV19	TRBJ2-5	TGTGCCACCGGGACAGGGTTCCAAGAGACCCAGTACTTC	CATGTGFQETQYF
NA	NA	TRBV5-4	TRBJ1-1	TGTGCCAGCAGCCCTTTGACCGAGGGGATGAACACTGAAGCTTTCTTT	CASSPLTEGMNTEAFF
NA	TRBD1	TRBV5-1	TRBJ1-1	TGCGCCAGCAGCTTGGCGGCAGGGGGCTTCACTGAAGCTTTCTTT	CASSLAAGGFTEAFF
NA	NA	TRBV6-1	TRBJ2-5	TGTGCCAGCAGTAGTTTACAAGAGACCCAGTACTTC	CASSSLQETQYF
NA	TRBD1	TRBV10-3	TRBJ1-1	TGTGCCATCAGTGGGAAACAGGGGGCCCAATCGAACACTGAAGCTTTCTTT	CAISGKQGAQSNTEAFF
NA	NA	TRBV23-1	TRBJ2-1	TGCGCCAGCATTCCTAAGGGACACCCTAGCTCCTACAATGAGCAGTTCTTC	CASIPKGHPSSYNEQFF
NA	TRBD2	TRBV7-6	TRBJ2-1	TGTGCCAGCAGCTTAGTTGGCGGGAGGATCTACAATGAGCAGTTCTTC	CASSLVGGRIYNEQFF
few	NA	TRBV5-1	TRBJ2-5	TGCGCCAGCAGCTTCGACCTGTACCAAGAGACCCAGTACTTC	CASSFDLYQETQYF
few	TRBD2	TRBV13	TRBJ2-1	TGTGCCAGCAGCTTAAGACCCCAGCTAGCGGGGTCTGGGAATGAGCAGTTCTTC	CASSLRPQLAGSGNEQFF
NA	TRBD1	TRBV7-9	TRBJ1-1	TGTGCCAGCAGCTTAACACATCCGGGACAGGGCACTGAAGCTTTCTTT	CASSLTHPGQGTEAFF
once	NA	TRBV6-5	TRBJ2-6	TGTGCCAGCAGTGAACTAGCTGGGGCCAACGTCCTGACTTTC	CASSELAGANVLTF
NA	TRBD2	TRBV10-1	TRBJ2-3	TGCGCCAGCAGTGTTCGCGGGGGGGCCGGTAAAACGCAGTATTTT	CASSVRGGAGKTQYF
NA	TRBD2	TRBV11-3	TRBJ2-3	TGTGCCAGCAGCTTGGGGACTAGCGGGAGAACAGATACGCAGTATTTT	CASSLGTSGRTDTQYF
NA	NA	TRBV5-6	TRBJ1-5	TGTGCCAGCAGCTTGGGTCACCGCCATGGCAATCAGCCCCAGCATTTT	CASSLGHRHGNQPQHF
NA	TRBD2	TRBV27	TRBJ2-1	TGTGCCAGCAGTTTAATGGCTAGCGGGAGCCACGAGCAGTTCTTC	CASSLMASGSHEQFF
NA	TRBD1	TRBV2	TRBJ2-2	TGTGCCAGCAGACGACAGGGAGACACCGGGGAGCTGTTTTTT	CASRRQGDTGELFF
NA	NA	TRBV5-4	TRBJ2-6	TGTGCCAGCAGCTTATTAGGACCTTCTGGGGCCAACGTCCTGACTTTC	CASSLLGPSGANVLTF
NA	NA	TRBV19	TRBJ1-1	TGTGCCAGTAGTATTGGCGTAGGTGAAGCTTTCTTT	CASSIGVGEAFF
few	NA	TRBV7-2	TRBJ2-3	TGTGCCAGCGCGGCGGACGGGCTCAGGGGCCGAGATACGCAGTATTTT	CASAADGLRGRDTQYF
NA	TRBD1	TRBV11-2	TRBJ1-2	TGTGCCAGCAGCTTATCCGAACAGGGGTACTATGGCTACACCTTC	CASSLSEQGYYGYTF
NA	TRBD1	TRBV4-3	TRBJ1-2	TGCGCCAGCAGCCACGGGACCACAGGGGGAGGCTACACCTTC	CASSHGTTGGGYTF
NA	TRBD1	TRBV25-1	TRBJ1-2	TGTGCCAGCAGTGCCGGGACAGGCTCTGGCTACACCTTC	CASSAGTGSGYTF
few	NA	TRBV5-1	TRBJ2-3	TGCGCCAGCAGCGAGAACGGCCGAACGGTATACACAGATACGCAGTATTTT	CASSENGRTVYTDTQYF
NA	NA	TRBV7-6	TRBJ2-7	TGTGCCAGCAGCTCATACGATTACTCCTACGAGCAGTACTTC	CASSSYDYSYEQYF
medium-sized	NA	TRBV28	TRBJ1-1	TGTGCCAGCAGTCGATTAGGGTCGGGAAACTCCGGGGGTGAAGCTTTCTTT	CASSRLGSGNSGGEAFF
NA	TRBD1	TRBV5-1	TRBJ1-2	TGCGCCAGCAGCCAAGACAGGGGCCCGCCGGGTGACTATGGCTACACCTTC	CASSQDRGPPGDYGYTF
few	NA	TRBV19	TRBJ1-1	TGTGCCAGTAGTATAACGGGGGGGTTGGGCACTGAAGCTTTCTTT	CASSITGGLGTEAFF
few	TRBD1	TRBV19	TRBJ2-3	TGTGCCAGTAGGAGGGGACAGGGGGCTTTTAGCACAGATACGCAGTATTTT	CASRRGQGAFSTDTQYF
NA	NA	TRBV19	TRBJ2-6	TGTGCCAGTAGTATGAGCGGGTCTGGGGCCAACGTCCTGACTTTC	CASSMSGSGANVLTF
few	NA	TRBV11-2	TRBJ2-6	TGTGCCAGCAGCCCCCACTTCCGATCTGGGGCCAACGTCCTGACTTTC	CASSPHFRSGANVLTF
few	NA	TRBV18	TRBJ2-7	TGTGCCAGCTCAGCAAATACAGGAGAGCAGTACTTC	CASSANTGEQYF
NA	NA	TRBV19	TRBJ2-5	TGTGCCAGTAGTATTAAGCAGCAAGAGACCCAGTACTTC	CASSIKQQETQYF
NA	NA	TRBV7-2	TRBJ2-3	TGTGCCAGCAGCCGAGGGGGGGATACGCAGTATTTT	CASSRGGDTQYF
NA	NA	TRBV6-5	TRBJ1-1	TGTGCCAGCAGTTACTCCCCGGGAGAAGCTTTCTTT	CASSYSPGEAFF
once	TRBD1	TRBV11-1	TRBJ1-2	TGTGCCAGCAGCAGGTCCCCGGGACAGGGGGTCGGCTATGGCTACACCTTC	CASSRSPGQGVGYGYTF
NA	TRBD1	TRBV11-3	TRBJ2-3	TGTGCCAGCAGTTACAGGGGGGATACGCAGTATTTT	CASSYRGDTQYF
NA	NA	TRBV4-1	TRBJ1-6	TGCGCCAGCAGCCAAGACAAGTTCCCCTCTCGGGATTCACCCCTCCACTTT	CASSQDKFPSRDSPLHF
few	NA	TRBV4-1	TRBJ1-6	TGCGCCAGCAGCCCAGGGACGCAGCAGAATTCACCCCTCCACTTT	CASSPGTQQNSPLHF